This T cell receptor beta chain was sequenced for a study of cytomegalovirus exposure and HLA in healthy donors. Many counts were recorded for this clone. PCR primers comprised 60 Vbeta and 13 Jbeta primers. In the authors' methods: The count from a later analysis was 65 million to 90 million unique TCR beta chains, 9 million to 12 million of them shared. Here immunoSEQ multiplex PCR was the method, and the copy in TCRdb shows in-frame clones only, minus some. For V, J and clone size, that table is used; D and trimming come from the DNA. The data show roughly 80,000 clones, 62% seen once. The donors comprised healthy bone marrow donors. CDR1 and CDR2 (germline): SEHNR, FQNEAQ (reference sequence). The V segment lost 4 bases and the J segment 7 bases; nucleotides outside the gene matches: 4. This CDR3 contains 13 residues.

The sequencing input was PBMCs. The receptor was isolated from a male donor in good health and CMV-seropositive. The gene calls are TRBV7-9 and TRBJ2-7; 10 bases agree with TRBD1. This CDR3 is CASSYGTGDEQYF. For the CDR3, the DNA is TGTGCCAGCAGCTACGGGACAGGGGATGAGCAGTACTTC.